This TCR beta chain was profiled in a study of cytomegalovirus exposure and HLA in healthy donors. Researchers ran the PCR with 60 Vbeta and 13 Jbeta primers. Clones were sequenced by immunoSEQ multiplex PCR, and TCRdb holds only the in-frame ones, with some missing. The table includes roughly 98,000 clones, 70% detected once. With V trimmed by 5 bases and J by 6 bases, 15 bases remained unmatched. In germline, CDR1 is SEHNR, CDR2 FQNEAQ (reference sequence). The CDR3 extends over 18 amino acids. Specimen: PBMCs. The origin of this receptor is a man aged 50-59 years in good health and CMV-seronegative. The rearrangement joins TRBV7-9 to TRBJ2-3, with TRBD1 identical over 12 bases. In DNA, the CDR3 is TGTGCCAGCAGCCCGTCCAGGTGGTGGGACAGGGGGCAGGATACGCAGTATTTT. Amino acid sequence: CASSPSRWWDRGQDTQYF.